This TCR beta chain is drawn from a study of blood T cells in healthy people across ages. Sample-barcoded 5' priming and a J-beta primer mix drove a second PCR of roughly 6 to 12 cycles. A single record per CDR3 protein comes from TCRdb applying MiXCR to the 5' RACE reads. Of around 1,000,000 distinct CDR3 sequences listed, around 27% are singletons. The V gene end was trimmed by 1 base and the J gene end by 9 bases; junction bases not matched to a gene: 11. CDR1 and CDR2 (germline): SEHNR, FQNEAQ (reference sequence). CDR3 length equals 16 residues. As regards this clonotype: Its target is not known.

General observations from the study: Among long-lived donors, naive CD4+ cells were more numerous and diversity higher than in aged donors. Observed TCR beta diversity showed a strong correlation with the percentage of naive T cells as measured by flow cytometry.

These records were also assigned to another study, of T cells of mothers and their children. This second study says: RNA extracted was entirely used for cDNA synthesis, approximately 1.6 ug per 15 ul. Thymic selection molds TCR recombination products alike in related and unrelated pairs.

V usage is TRBV7-9 and J usage is TRBJ2-1; 8 bases match TRBD2. Sequenced input: blood. The origin of this receptor is a girl between 2 and 10 years old in good health. CDR3 DNA sequence: TGTGCCAGCAGCTTAGTAGCGGGGTCAGGATTGGGTGAGCAGTTCTTC. This translates into CASSLVAGSGLGEQFF. The variable domain in full, completed from reference TRBV7-9 and TRBJ2-1, reads DTGVSQNPRHKITKRGQNVTFRCDPISEHNRLYWYRQTLGQGPEFLTYFQNEAQLEKSRLLSDRFSAERPKGSFSTLEIQRTEQGDSAMYLCASSLVAGSGLGEQFFGPGTRLTVL.